The clone carrying this TCR beta chain was detected only a few times. The antigen remains undetermined. TCRdb ran MiXCR on the 5' RACE reads and lists one entry per CDR3 protein. The sample lists about 300,000 distinct CDR3 sequences, around 6.8% seen once, with 18% in the top ten. V was pared by 4 bases and J by 1 base, with 11 bases between. The CDR3 extends over 15 amino acids. Germline loops: CDR1 MRHNA, CDR2 SNTAGT. These data belong to a study of T cells after yellow fever vaccination. Study results and caveats: Shared CD4/CD8 clonotypes were a small share, likely from convergent recombination.

This specimen consisted of PBMCs, obtained approximately 47 days after the first yellow fever vaccination. This chain joins TRBV6-4 and TRBJ2-1, with D tentatively TRBD1 or TRBD2 (5 bases each). This TCR came from a man between 18 and 35 years old who received the YFV17D yellow fever vaccine. CDR3 sequence reads: CASSVARESYNEQFF. In nucleotides, the CDR3 is TGTGCCAGCAGTGTGGCCAGGGAGTCCTACAATGAGCAGTTCTTC.